The 27 T cell receptor beta chains below were found in one sample sequenced in a study of shared clonotypes between healthy human individuals (dated by TCRdb to the early 2020s). Library preparation was by the immunoSEQ multiplex PCR assay. TCRdb obtained this table from immuneACCESS and retained in-frame rearrangements with V and J assigned. These tables miss some clones; where compared with another copy, unresolved V genes account for less than half of the shortfall, and the remainder is unexplained. The sample table lists 1,500,000 or so clones, about 96% of them with a count of one. Together, the top ten hold more than 0.9% of the sample. The sequenced material came from naive CD4+ T cells sorted from blood. The cell subset or site label, read with the paper, signifies: CD45RA+ positively selected. The receptors shown here come from a man aged 25 to 40 in good health.

The genes are TRBV18 and TRBJ2-7; 8 bases align to TRBD2. Germline CDR1 KGHSH, CDR2 LQKENI. The CDR3 consists of 17 residues. V shed 0 bases and J 4 bases; nucleotides not matched to a gene: 11. The CDR3 is CASSPPISSGSWYEQYF. The CDR3 region has the DNA TGTGCCAGCTCACCACCGATCTCCAGCGGGAGCTGGTACGAGCAGTACTTC. Full variable domain (missing parts from reference TRBV18 and TRBJ2-7): NAGVMQNPRHLVRRRGQEARLRCSPMKGHSHVYWYRQLPEEGLKFMVYLQKENIIDESGMPKERFSAEFPKEGPSILRIQQVVRGDSAAYFCASSPPISSGSWYEQYFGPGTRLTVT.

The gene calls are TRBV6-1 and TRBJ2-7; D not resolved. Germline V gene lookup returns CDR1 MNHNS and CDR2 SASEGT. CDR3 length equals 14 residues. Deletions cut 1 base from V and 4 bases from J, with 11 bases between. DNA for the CDR3: TGTGCCAGCAGTGAAGGAACCGTACTTTACGAGCAGTACTTC. This encodes CASSEGTVLYEQYF.

This clone was seen a single time. This chain joins TRBV11-2 and TRBJ2-7; D is uncertain. The CDR3 covers 13 residues. The V end was cut by 3 bases, the J end by 7 bases, with 13 bases between. The germline V gene has CDR1 SGHAT and CDR2 FQNNGV. The CDR3 DNA reads as TGTGCCAGCAGCTTGGTCCCGTCAGAGGAGCAGTACTTC. Amino acids: CASSLVPSEEQYF.

The V gene is TRBV28, the J gene TRBJ1-5; 8 bases match TRBD1. The germline gives CDR1 MDHEN, CDR2 SYDVKM. Trimming cost V 6 bases and J 6 bases; bases outside gene matches: 4. This CDR3 region has 13 residues. The CDR3 here is CASRTGGVQPQHF. CDR3 DNA: TGTGCCAGCAGAACAGGGGGTGTTCAGCCCCAGCATTTT.

Only one count was recorded for this clone. This chain uses TRBV18 with TRBJ2-2; 10 bases line up with TRBD1. The CDR3 consists of 16 residues. CDR1 KGHSH and CDR2 LQKENI come from the germline V gene. J gave up 7 bases and V 2 bases, and 7 bases lay outside the gene matches. This CDR3 reads CASSPKTGGAGGELFF. In DNA form, the CDR3 reads TGTGCCAGCTCACCAAAGACAGGGGGCGCCGGCGGGGAGCTGTTTTTT.

The V call is TRBV6-1, the J call TRBJ1-3; D is uncertain. The V end lost 3 bases, the J end lost 4 bases, and 7 bases lay between the germline ends. CDR1 and CDR2 (germline): MNHNS, SASEGT. This CDR3 comprises 13 residues. As DNA, the CDR3 is TGTGCCAGCAGTGAGTCGGACGGAAACACCATATATTTT. Its translation: CASSESDGNTIYF.

The rearrangement uses TRBV12-5 and TRBJ2-2, with D possibly being TRBD2 (6 bases). CDR3 length equals 17 residues. Trimming left V 3 bases short and J 0 bases short, with 14 bases between. Per the germline V gene, CDR1 is LGHNT and CDR2 is FRNRAP. The CDR3 DNA reads as TGTGCTAGTGGTTTCTCACCCGGGACTTCGAACACCGGGGAGCTGTTTTTT. It encodes CASGFSPGTSNTGELFF.

This clone was found once. The chain is built from TRBV19 and TRBJ2-7; D not resolved. CDR1 LNHDA and CDR2 SQIVND come from the germline V gene (reference sequence). Trimming took 5 bases from V and 0 from J, leaving 11 bases between them. This CDR3 is built from 14 residues. CDR3 nucleotides: TGTGCCAGTAGTCTATTCTTGGGCTCCTACGAGCAGTACTTC. This codes for CASSLFLGSYEQYF. Using reference TRBV19 and TRBJ2-7 for the parts outside the CDR3, the full variable domain is DGGITQSPKYLFRKEGQNVTLSCEQNLNHDAMYWYRQDPGQGLRLIYYSQIVNDFQKGDIAEGYSVSREKKESFPLTVTSAQKNPTAFYLCASSLFLGSYEQYFGPGTRLTVT.

The chain carries TRBV4-3 and TRBJ2-2; D may be TRBD2 (5 bases). V was cut by 2 bases and J by 0 bases, with 13 bases left in between. The CDR3 is 17 amino acids. CDR1 LGHNA and CDR2 YSLEER come from the germline V gene. CDR3 in amino acids: CASSQRTGTSNTGELFF. In DNA form, the CDR3 reads TGCGCCAGCAGCCAACGAACGGGAACTTCGAACACCGGGGAGCTGTTTTTT.

This chain joins TRBV18 and TRBJ2-7; 12 bases agree with TRBD2. Looked up from germline, CDR1 is KGHSH and CDR2 is LQKENI. The CDR3 contains 17 residues. J gave up 5 bases and V 4 bases, and 12 bases lay outside the gene matches. CDR3: CASSRDRGLAGLNEQYF. CDR3 bases: TGTGCCAGCTCACGGGACAGAGGACTAGCGGGATTAAACGAGCAGTACTTC. Complete variable domain (other parts from reference TRBV18 and TRBJ2-7): NAGVMQNPRHLVRRRGQEARLRCSPMKGHSHVYWYRQLPEEGLKFMVYLQKENIIDESGMPKERFSAEFPKEGPSILRIQQVVRGDSAAYFCASSRDRGLAGLNEQYFGPGTRLTVT.

This chain links TRBV5-4 with TRBJ1-1; 7 bases match TRBD1. V lost 4 bases, J lost 1 base, and 10 bases stayed unmatched. CDR3 length: 16 residues. Germline-derived CDR1 and CDR2 are SGHNT and YYREEE (reference sequence). Here the CDR3 reads CASSQGGPIENTEAFF. The DNA of the CDR3 is TGTGCCAGCAGCCAAGGGGGCCCGATTGAGAACACTGAAGCTTTCTTT. Full variable domain (remainder filled in from reference TRBV5-4 and TRBJ1-1): ETGVTQSPTHLIKTRGQQVTLRCSSQSGHNTVSWYQQALGQGPQFIFQYYREEENGRGNFPPRFSGLQFPNYSSELNVNALELDDSALYLCASSQGGPIENTEAFFGQGTRLTVV.

CDR3 DNA: TGTGCCATCAGTGAATCCGGACAGACCCCCTATGGCTACACCTTC. Translating it yields CAISESGQTPYGYTF. The gene calls are TRBV10-3 and TRBJ1-2; perhaps TRBD1 as D (6 bases). CDR3 length equals 15 residues. With 3 bases removed from V and 4 bases from J, the gap between germline ends came to 15 bases. Germline lookup yields CDR1 ENHRY and CDR2 SYGVKD.

The chain links TRBV15 to TRBJ2-7; D gene unclear. Looked up from germline, CDR1 is LNHNV and CDR2 is YYDKDF (reference sequence). The ends were cut back, 1 base at V and 4 bases at J, with 8 bases in the middle. This CDR3 has 13 amino acids. The CDR3: CATSRAVQYEQYF. The CDR3 DNA is TGTGCCACCAGCAGAGCCGTCCAGTACGAGCAGTACTTC.

The rearrangement uses TRBV5-4 and TRBJ1-1; D may be TRBD1 (5 bases). The CDR3 length is 14 residues. Germline lookup yields CDR1 SGHNT and CDR2 YYREEE (reference sequence). V gave up 4 bases and J gave up 6 bases, with 16 bases separating them. The CDR3 DNA follows: TGTGCCAGCAGCCCCGCCAGGGTGGGTGCTGAAGCTTTCTTT. Protein product: CASSPARVGAEAFF.

V is TRBV7-9 and J is TRBJ2-7, with TRBD1 matching over 11 bases. CDR3 length equals 17 residues. CDR1 and CDR2 from the germline V gene are SEHNR and FQNEAQ (reference sequence). Trimming removed 0 bases from V and 1 base from J; junction bases left unmatched: 5. As DNA, the CDR3 is TGTGCCAGCAGCTTAGCGTCCGGACAGGGGGCTTCCTACGAGCAGTACTTC. Its protein is CASSLASGQGASYEQYF.

The chain recombines TRBV19 with TRBJ1-2, with D maybe TRBD1 (6 bases). The length of the CDR3 is 16 residues. Germline CDR1 and CDR2: LNHDA and SQIVND (reference sequence). Trimming stripped 4 bases from V and 2 bases from J, with 17 bases between. The CDR3 region is CASSTGTPGGNYGYTF. The CDR3 DNA sequence: TGTGCCAGTAGTACCGGGACACCCGGAGGAAACTATGGCTACACCTTC.

CDR3 bases: TGTGCCAGCAGTTTCCCCGGGACTAGCGGGAGGGCCAACGAGCAGTACTTC. Translated: CASSFPGTSGRANEQYF. The J gene is TRBJ2-7, the V gene TRBV27; the match to TRBD2 covers 16 bases. V dropped 3 bases and J dropped 5; count of bases not matched to a gene: 7. CDR1 MNHEY and CDR2 SMNVEV come from the germline V gene (reference sequence). CDR3 size: 17 residues.

The gene calls are TRBV5-1 and TRBJ2-3; the match to TRBD2 covers 8 bases. CDR1 and CDR2 (germline): SGHRS, YFSETQ. This CDR3 is 15 amino acids long. Germline trimming cut 0 bases from V and 4 bases from J; bases unmatched to any gene: 4. The chain's CDR3 is CASSLVASGSDTQYF. In DNA form, the CDR3 reads TGCGCCAGCAGCTTGGTAGCTAGCGGGTCAGATACGCAGTATTTT.

This clone was seen only once. The chain combines TRBV11-3 with TRBJ2-2; TRBD1 matches at 9 bases. V shed 0 bases, J shed 0 bases, and the junction held 2 bases outside the gene matches. Germline V gene data show CDR1 as SGHNT and CDR2 as YENEEA. The CDR3 contains 17 residues. CDR3 coding DNA: TGTGCCAGCAGCTTAGATAGACAGGGGGCGAACACCGGGGAGCTGTTTTTT. Protein sequence: CASSLDRQGANTGELFF. Full variable domain (rest looked up from reference TRBV11-3 and TRBJ2-2): EAGVVQSPRYKIIEKKQPVAFWCNPISGHNTLYWYLQNLGQGPELLIRYENEEAVDDSQLPKDRFSAERLKGVDSTLKIQPAELGDSAVYLCASSLDRQGANTGELFFGEGSRLTVL.

V and J are TRBV7-2 and TRBJ2-6; D unclear. Germline CDR1 and CDR2: SGHTA and FQGNSA. V was shortened by 5 bases and J by 0 bases, with 8 bases between the two germline ends. CDR3 length: 15 residues. As DNA, the CDR3 is TGTGCCAGCAGCCAACTACGCTCTGGGGCCAACGTCCTGACTTTC. As protein: CASSQLRSGANVLTF.

The rearrangement joins TRBV10-3 to TRBJ1-1, with 8 nucleotides matching TRBD1. This CDR3 contains 15 residues. CDR1 is ENHRY and CDR2 is SYGVKD in the germline V gene. V was clipped by 3 bases and J by 2 bases; unmatched bases: 5. The CDR3 sequence: CAISDIRGLNTEAFF. The CDR3 DNA reads TGTGCCATCAGTGATATCAGGGGGCTAAACACTGAAGCTTTCTTT.

The chain links TRBV29-1 to TRBJ2-2; 14 bases line up with TRBD2. Germline-derived CDR1 and CDR2 are SQVTM and ANQGSEA. V lost 6 bases to trimming and J lost 2 bases; unmatched junction nucleotides: 8. The CDR3 consists of 17 residues. Here the CDR3 reads CSVAGTSGSGNTGELFF. In DNA, the CDR3 is TGCAGCGTGGCTGGGACTAGCGGGAGTGGTAACACCGGGGAGCTGTTTTTT.

The chain is built from TRBV2 and TRBJ2-1; tentatively, D is TRBD1 or TRBD2 (6 bases each). Germline lookup yields CDR1 SNHLY and CDR2 FYNNEI. CDR3 size: 15 residues. V gave up 7 bases and J gave up 4 bases, with 17 bases separating them. CDR3 nucleotide sequence: TGTGCCAGCACTCAGACGAGGGGGGCGTACAATGAGCAGTTCTTC. This codes for CASTQTRGAYNEQFF.

The J gene is TRBJ2-3, the V gene TRBV5-8, with D possibly being TRBD2 (5 bases). Trimming took off 2 bases at V and 3 bases at J, with 10 bases between the two ends. Germline V CDR1 and CDR2: SGHTS, YDEGEE. This CDR3 has 14 amino acids. CDR3 sequence (DNA): TGTGCCAGCAGCTTAGGACCGGGGACAGATACGCAGTATTTT. Translated: CASSLGPGTDTQYF.

Note on this clone: Different DNA sequences within this sample yield the same CDR3. CDR3 loop: CASSILRTSTDTQYF. The DNA of the CDR3 is TGTGCCAGTAGTATTCTGCGGACTAGCACAGATACGCAGTATTTT. V is TRBV19 and J is TRBJ2-3, with a possible D match to TRBD2 (5 bases). This CDR3 spans 15 amino acids. Germline values: CDR1 LNHDA, CDR2 SQIVND (reference sequence). V shed 3 bases and J shed 0 bases, with 10 bases lying between them.

This clone was seen only once. The V and J genes are TRBV2 and TRBJ2-6; the D gene could be TRBD1 or TRBD2 (5 bases each). The CDR3 has 17 residues. V was trimmed by 4 bases and J by 0 bases, leaving 13 bases between them. Germline V gives CDR1 SNHLY, CDR2 FYNNEI. The CDR3 DNA is TGTGCCAGCAGTGGGTCGGGACGGGACTCTGGGGCCAACGTCCTGACTTTC. Translated, it gives CASSGSGRDSGANVLTF.

This chain connects TRBV6-1 to TRBJ2-3, with D perhaps matching TRBD2 (6 bases). Germline assignment: CDR1 MNHNS and CDR2 SASEGT. There are 17 residues in the CDR3. V lost 2 bases and J 0 bases, leaving 15 bases between the germline ends. Written as DNA, the CDR3 is TGTGCCAGCAGTGAACGGTTGGGGCGGGGTAGCACAGATACGCAGTATTTT. As protein: CASSERLGRGSTDTQYF.